The clone carrying this TCR beta chain was seen only a few times. Germline lookup yields CDR1 KGHDR and CDR2 SFDVKD. V lost 1 base to trimming and J lost 4 bases, with 12 bases between them. This CDR3 contains 15 residues. Researchers took RNA transcripts and amplified the TCR beta CDR3 regions from them. HTBI primers were used for first-round RT-PCR of the TCR CDR3. TCRdb re-analysed the multiplex PCR reads in MiXCR, keeping a single row per CDR3 protein. Of approximately 360,000 distinct CDR3 sequences in the sample, more than 20% are singletons; the top ten hold roughly 80%. The data were taken from a study of T cells in Graves' hyperthyroidism and ophthalmopathy.

The J gene is TRBJ2-5, the V gene TRBV24-1; possible D gene TRBD2, 6 bases. The sequenced sample was blood. This receptor was taken from a man over 45 with Graves' hyperthyroidism. The CDR3 bases are TGTGCCACCAGTGATTTCGCGGGGATTGGAGAGACCCAGTACTTC. The encoded protein is CATSDFAGIGETQYF.